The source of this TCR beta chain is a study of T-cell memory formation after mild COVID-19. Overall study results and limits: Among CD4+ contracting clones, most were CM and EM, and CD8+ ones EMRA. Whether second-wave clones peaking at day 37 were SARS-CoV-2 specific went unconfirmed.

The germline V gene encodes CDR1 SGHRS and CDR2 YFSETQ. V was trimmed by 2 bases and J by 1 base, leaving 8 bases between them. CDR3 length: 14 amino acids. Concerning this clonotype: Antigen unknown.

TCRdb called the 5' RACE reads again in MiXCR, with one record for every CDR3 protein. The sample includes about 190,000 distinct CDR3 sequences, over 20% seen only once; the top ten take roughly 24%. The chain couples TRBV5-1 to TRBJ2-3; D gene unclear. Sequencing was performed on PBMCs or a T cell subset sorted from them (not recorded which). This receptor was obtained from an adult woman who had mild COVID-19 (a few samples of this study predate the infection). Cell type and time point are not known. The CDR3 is CASSFRHRTDTQYF. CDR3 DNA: TGCGCCAGCAGCTTCAGGCACCGCACAGATACGCAGTATTTT.